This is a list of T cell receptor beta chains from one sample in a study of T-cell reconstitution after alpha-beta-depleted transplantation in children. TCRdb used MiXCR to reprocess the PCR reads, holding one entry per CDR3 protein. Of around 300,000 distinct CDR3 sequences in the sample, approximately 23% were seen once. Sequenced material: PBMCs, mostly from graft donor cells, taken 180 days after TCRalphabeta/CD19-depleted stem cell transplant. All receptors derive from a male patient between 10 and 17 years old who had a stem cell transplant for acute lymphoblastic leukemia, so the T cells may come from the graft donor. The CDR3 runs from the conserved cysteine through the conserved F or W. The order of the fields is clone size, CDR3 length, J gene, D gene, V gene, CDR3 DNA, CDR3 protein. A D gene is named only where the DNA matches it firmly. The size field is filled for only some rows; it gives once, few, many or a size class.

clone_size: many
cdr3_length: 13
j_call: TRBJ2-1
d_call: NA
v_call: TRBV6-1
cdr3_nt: TGTGCCAGCAGGATTGGGGGGAGGAATGAGCAGTTCTTC
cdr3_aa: CASRIGGRNEQFF

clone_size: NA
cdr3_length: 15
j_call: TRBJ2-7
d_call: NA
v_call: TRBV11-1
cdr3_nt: TGTGCCAGCAGCTTAGAACGGACAGCCGCCTACGAGCAGTACTTC
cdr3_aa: CASSLERTAAYEQYF

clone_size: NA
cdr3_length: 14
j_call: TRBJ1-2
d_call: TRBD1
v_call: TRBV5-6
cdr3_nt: TGTGCCAGCCTCCGGGGACAGCTTAACTATGGCTACACCTTC
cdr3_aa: CASLRGQLNYGYTF

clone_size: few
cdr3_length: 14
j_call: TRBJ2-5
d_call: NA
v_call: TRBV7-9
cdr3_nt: TGTGCCAGCAGCTTACAACTGAGTCAGGAGACCCAGTACTTC
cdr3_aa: CASSLQLSQETQYF

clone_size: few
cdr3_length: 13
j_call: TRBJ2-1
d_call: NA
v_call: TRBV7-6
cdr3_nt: TGTGCCAGCAGCCCCCGGACCTACAATGAGCAGTTCTTC
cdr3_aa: CASSPRTYNEQFF

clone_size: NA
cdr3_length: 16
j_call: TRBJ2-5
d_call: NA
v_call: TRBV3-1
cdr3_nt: TGTGCCAGCAGCCCAGGTTTTGAGGGGCTGGAAGAGACCCAGTACTTC
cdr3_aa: CASSPGFEGLEETQYF

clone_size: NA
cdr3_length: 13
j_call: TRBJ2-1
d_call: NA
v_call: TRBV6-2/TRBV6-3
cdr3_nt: TGTGCCAGCAGTCCCCTATCGCGACATGAGCAGTTCTTC
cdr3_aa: CASSPLSRHEQFF

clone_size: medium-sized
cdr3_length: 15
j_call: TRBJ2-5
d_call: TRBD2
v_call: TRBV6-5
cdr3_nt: TGTGCCAGCAGTTACTCGGGGACTAGCGGGGAGACCCAGTACTTC
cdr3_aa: CASSYSGTSGETQYF

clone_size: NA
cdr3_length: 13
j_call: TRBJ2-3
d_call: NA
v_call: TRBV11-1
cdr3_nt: TGTGCCAGCAGCTCGATCGAGGCGGATACGCAGTATTTT
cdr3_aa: CASSSIEADTQYF

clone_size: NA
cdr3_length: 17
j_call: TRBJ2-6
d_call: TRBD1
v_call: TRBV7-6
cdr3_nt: TGTGCCAGCAGCCTTGGACAGGGCAGCTCTGGGGCCAACGTCCTGACTTTC
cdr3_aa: CASSLGQGSSGANVLTF

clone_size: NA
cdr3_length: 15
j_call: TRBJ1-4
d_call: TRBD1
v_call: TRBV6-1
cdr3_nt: TGTGCCAGCGGAACCATGACAGGGCGTAATGAAAAACTGTTTTTT
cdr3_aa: CASGTMTGRNEKLFF

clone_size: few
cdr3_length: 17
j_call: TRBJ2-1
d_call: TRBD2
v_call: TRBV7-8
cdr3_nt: TGTGCCAGCAGCTTAGATCGGAGTAGCGGGAGTCTCACTGAGCAGTTCTTC
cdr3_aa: CASSLDRSSGSLTEQFF

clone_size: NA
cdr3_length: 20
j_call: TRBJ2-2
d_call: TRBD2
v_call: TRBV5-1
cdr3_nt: TGCGCCAGCAGCTTAGCACCGGGACTAGCGGCCTTACGTGGGACCGGGGAGCTGTTTTTT
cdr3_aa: CASSLAPGLAALRGTGELFF

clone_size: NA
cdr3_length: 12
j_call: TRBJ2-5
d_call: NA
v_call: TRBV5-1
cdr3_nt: TGCGCCAGTCGGCCGAACCGAGAGACCCAGTACTTC
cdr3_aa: CASRPNRETQYF

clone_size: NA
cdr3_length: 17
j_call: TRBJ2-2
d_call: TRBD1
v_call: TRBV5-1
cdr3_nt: TGCGCCAGCAGCAACCCCGGGACAGGCGGCTCCACCGGGGAGCTGTTTTTT
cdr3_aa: CASSNPGTGGSTGELFF

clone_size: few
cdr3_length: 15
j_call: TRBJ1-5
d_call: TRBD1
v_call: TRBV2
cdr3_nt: TGTGCCAGCAGTCTTCGGGACAGGGTTAATCAGCCCCAGCATTTT
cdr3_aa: CASSLRDRVNQPQHF

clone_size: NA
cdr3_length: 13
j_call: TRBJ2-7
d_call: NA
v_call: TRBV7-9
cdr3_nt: TGTGCCAGCAGCTATTACGGAGGCTACGAGCAGTACTTC
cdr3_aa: CASSYYGGYEQYF

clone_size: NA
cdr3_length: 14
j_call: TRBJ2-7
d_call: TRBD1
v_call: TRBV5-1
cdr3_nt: TGCGCCAGCAGCTCGGGACAGGGACGAGGCGAGCAGTACTTC
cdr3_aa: CASSSGQGRGEQYF

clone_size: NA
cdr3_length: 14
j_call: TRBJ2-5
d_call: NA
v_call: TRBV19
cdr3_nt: TGTGCCAGTAAACCCCATGTGTGGCAAGAGACCCAGTACTTC
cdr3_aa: CASKPHVWQETQYF

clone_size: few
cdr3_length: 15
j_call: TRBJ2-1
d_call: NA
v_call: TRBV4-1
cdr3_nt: TGCGCCAGCAGCCAAAATATTCCGGCGCGGAATGAGCAGTTCTTC
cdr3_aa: CASSQNIPARNEQFF